This T cell receptor (beta chain) came from a study of T cells in Graves' hyperthyroidism and ophthalmopathy. Patients were excluded for uncontrolled infection, other autoimmune disease, pregnancy or lactation. Regarding the study as a whole: Most thyroid clonotypes expanded above 0.001 were also detected in blood.

The CDR3 regions of TCR beta were amplified from RNA transcripts. The TCR CDR3 first-round RT-PCR relied on the HTBI primer set. TCRdb analysed the multiplex PCR reads with MiXCR anew, one entry per CDR3 protein. The sample includes roughly 500,000 distinct CDR3 sequences, 40% to 50% of them seen just once. This clonotype turned up a few times. Its antigen is as yet unknown. Material: peripheral blood or thyroid tissue (not recorded which). This receptor was identified in an adult woman with Graves' disease, either hyperthyroidism or ophthalmopathy (not recorded which).

DNA of the CDR3: TGTGCCAGCAGCTTAATCAGCGCCCATAATTCACCCCTCCACTTT. Protein product: CASSLISAHNSPLHF. The V gene is TRBV7-9, the J gene TRBJ1-6; D ambiguous. With 2 bases removed from V and 5 bases from J, the gap between germline ends came to 10 bases. This CDR3 has 15 amino acids. Germline values: CDR1 SEHNR, CDR2 FQNEAQ (reference sequence).